These 17 T cell receptor beta chains originate from one sample sequenced in a study of CD8+CD57+ T cells in acquired aplastic anemia. Genomic DNA served as template for TCR beta VDJ and CDR3 profiling. In TCRdb, the reads were re-called with MiXCR into one record per CDR3 protein. The sample has 150,000 to 200,000 distinct CDR3 sequences; 45% to 55% are singletons. The authors sequenced patients whose flow cytometry had shown CD8+CD57+ cell expansion. Sequencing was done on a sample of sorted CD4+, CD8+, or CD8+CD57+ T cells (not recorded which) from PBMCs. The receptors originated from a human donor with aplastic anemia.

The chain employs TRBV20-1 and TRBJ2-1; D call uncertain. The germline gives CDR1 DFQATT, CDR2 SNEGSKA (reference sequence). The length of the CDR3 is 12 residues. The V end was cut by 3 bases, the J end by 9 bases, with 12 bases between. The CDR3 bases are TGCAGTGCTAGTCTGGGTAACGGTGAGCAGTTCTTC. Protein product: CSASLGNGEQFF.

This clonotype was recorded many times. The rearrangement joins TRBV9 to TRBJ1-2; a weak D match, TRBD1 (6 bases). CDR1 and CDR2 (germline): SGDLS, YYNGEE. CDR3 size: 14 residues. Trimming removed 5 bases at V and 6 bases at J, with 17 bases between. The CDR3 region has the DNA TGTGCCAGCAGTCCTCAGGGGAGCCGGGATGGCTACACCTTC. It yields the protein CASSPQGSRDGYTF.

As concerns this clonotype: With a much larger clone just one base away, this may be a read error. This rearrangement joins TRBV6-2 or TRBV6-3 to TRBJ2-7; no clear D. Germline V gene data show CDR1 as MNHEY and CDR2 as SVGEGT. This CDR3 comprises 11 residues. With 7 bases removed from V and 3 bases from J, the gap between germline ends came to 7 bases. The CDR3 here is CASNLLYEQYF. The CDR3 DNA reads as TGTGCCAGCAATCTCCTCTACGAGCAGTACTTC.

About this clonotype itself: At one boundary the junction diverges from the germline segment, which might be a read error. This chain links TRBV7-8 with TRBJ1-3; no definite D call. The CDR3 has 13 amino acids. The V gene's germline CDR1 is SGHVS and CDR2 FQNEAQ. The CDR3 loop is CAIMGYSGSTIYF. DNA for the CDR3: TGTGCCATTATGGGCTACTCTGGAAGCACCATATATTTT.

Comment on this clonotype: A read error is possible here, since a much larger clone lies one base away. Because the CDR3 is missing its conserved closing phenylalanine or tryptophan, this is likely a read error. The CDR3 nucleotides read TGTGCTAGTGGCCAGCCCTGGGACAGCCAAGAGACCCAGTACCTC. Residues: CASGQPWDSQETQYL. V gene TRBV12-5 combines with J gene TRBJ2-5; the match to TRBD1 covers 7 bases. J gave up 1 base and V 6 bases, and 8 bases lay outside the gene matches. Germline V lookup: CDR1 LGHNT, CDR2 FRNRAP. This CDR3 is built from 15 residues.

The chain recombines TRBV19 with TRBJ2-2; 9 nucleotides align to TRBD1. Germline loops: CDR1 LNHDA, CDR2 SQIVND (reference sequence). The length of the CDR3 is 15 residues. V gave up 4 bases and J gave up 6 bases; unmatched junction bases: 6. The CDR3 spells CASSRGQGPPGELFF. CDR3 in DNA: TGTGCCAGTAGTAGGGGACAGGGCCCTCCCGGGGAGCTGTTTTTT.

This clonotype appeared a few times. This chain connects TRBV10-3 to TRBJ2-7; TRBD2 is a possible D gene (5 bases). The V end lost 8 bases, the J end lost 7 bases, and 15 bases lay between the germline ends. Germline assignment: CDR1 ENHRY and CDR2 SYGVKD. This CDR3 is built from 12 residues. CDR3 sequence reads: CAIGGRPEEQYF. Here the CDR3 DNA reads TGTGCCATCGGAGGACGCCCAGAGGAGCAGTACTTC.

Details on this clonotype: This sequence may be a read error, since a much larger clone differs from it by one base. Lacking the conserved final phenylalanine or tryptophan, this CDR3 likely reflects a read error. The chain is built from TRBV5-6 and TRBJ1-1, with TRBD1 as a possible D gene (5 bases). The CDR3 consists of 14 residues. Trimming took 6 bases from V and 2 from J, leaving 14 bases between them. CDR1 SGHDT and CDR2 YYEEEE come from the germline V gene. CDR3 bases: TGTGCCAGCACCACCGGCGGGGGAAACACTGAAGCTTTCCTT. This translates into CASTTGGGNTEAFL.

This clonotype was counted at least ten times. The chain combines TRBV7-2 with TRBJ2-2; weak D call: TRBD1 (6 bases). Germline CDR1 is SGHTA and CDR2 is FQGNSA. Trimming removed 7 bases at V and 5 bases at J, with 8 bases between. The CDR3 consists of 12 residues. As DNA, the CDR3 is TGTGCCAGCATGGGGGCTACCGGGGAGCTGTTTTTT. The encoded protein is CASMGATGELFF.

This clonotype was seen at least ten times. The genes are TRBV5-1 and TRBJ1-5, with a tentative D call TRBD1 (5 bases). Germline V gene lookup returns CDR1 SGHRS and CDR2 YFSETQ. The CDR3 loop spans 14 amino acids. The V and J ends lost 2 bases and 2 bases respectively, with 8 bases between them. DNA of the CDR3: TGCGCCAGCAGCTTTGAAGGGGGCAATCAGCCCCAGCATTTT. Protein sequence: CASSFEGGNQPQHF.

The table lists this clonotype with a few counts. The V and J genes are TRBV19 and TRBJ1-6; D is unresolved. V was cut by 6 bases and J by 7 bases, with 10 bases left in between. The CDR3 has 13 amino acids. Germline CDR1 reads LNHDA; CDR2 reads SQIVND (reference sequence). CDR3 sequence: CASSGLGNSPLHF. The CDR3 DNA reads TGTGCCAGTAGCGGCCTGGGGAATTCACCCCTCCACTTT.

V usage is TRBV24-1 and J usage is TRBJ2-2; 8 bases are shared with TRBD2. Germline V lookup: CDR1 KGHDR, CDR2 SFDVKD. The length of the CDR3 is 15 residues. V was pared by 3 bases and J by 7 bases, with 6 bases of the junction left unmatched. CDR3 sequence: CATSDTSGSDGELFF. Here the CDR3 DNA reads TGTGCCACCAGTGATACAAGCGGGAGCGACGGGGAGCTGTTTTTT.

The chain couples TRBV7-8 to TRBJ1-1; D not resolved. In germline, CDR1 is SGHVS, CDR2 FQNEAQ. This CDR3 contains 13 residues. V gave up 1 base and J gave up 4 bases, with 7 bases separating them. DNA of the CDR3: TGTGCCAGCAGCTTAGAGGTGGGCACTGAAGCTTTCTTT. Protein: CASSLEVGTEAFF.

In this sample, this clonotype turned up many times. The V call is TRBV12-3 or TRBV12-4, the J call TRBJ1-6, with 7 nucleotides matching TRBD1. The CDR3 is made up of 14 amino acids. Trimming cost V 1 base and J 8 bases; bases outside gene matches: 2. The CDR3 nucleotides read TGTGCCAGCAGTTTAGAGGGGGCGTATTCACCCCTCCACTTT. Translated: CASSLEGAYSPLHF.

This sequence joins TRBV7-2 and TRBJ2-7; perhaps TRBD2 as D (7 bases). CDR3 length: 14 amino acids. Germline V lookup: CDR1 SGHTA, CDR2 FQGNSA. V gave up 2 bases and J gave up 6 bases, with 14 bases separating them. The CDR3: CASSLRGQRGEQYF. In DNA form, the CDR3 reads TGTGCCAGCAGCTTACGAGGACAGCGGGGCGAGCAGTACTTC.

This clonotype occurred many times. V and J are TRBV9 and TRBJ1-1; tentatively, D is TRBD1 (5 bases). The germline V and J ends were trimmed by 3 bases and 1 base, with 16 bases remaining between them. The germline gives CDR1 SGDLS, CDR2 YYNGEE. The CDR3 spans 16 residues. The CDR3 region is CASSATGGGWNTEAFF. The DNA of the CDR3 is TGTGCCAGCAGCGCCACCGGGGGAGGGTGGAACACTGAAGCTTTCTTT.

This clonotype appeared a single time. The chain combines TRBV14 with TRBJ2-5, with 7 bases fitting TRBD2. The V segment lost 0 bases and the J segment 0 bases; nucleotides outside the gene matches: 4. This CDR3 has 16 residues. Germline V gives CDR1 SGHDN, CDR2 FVKESK. CDR3 sequence (DNA): TGTGCCAGCAGCCAAGATGCGGGGGTCAACCAAGAGACCCAGTACTTC. This encodes CASSQDAGVNQETQYF.